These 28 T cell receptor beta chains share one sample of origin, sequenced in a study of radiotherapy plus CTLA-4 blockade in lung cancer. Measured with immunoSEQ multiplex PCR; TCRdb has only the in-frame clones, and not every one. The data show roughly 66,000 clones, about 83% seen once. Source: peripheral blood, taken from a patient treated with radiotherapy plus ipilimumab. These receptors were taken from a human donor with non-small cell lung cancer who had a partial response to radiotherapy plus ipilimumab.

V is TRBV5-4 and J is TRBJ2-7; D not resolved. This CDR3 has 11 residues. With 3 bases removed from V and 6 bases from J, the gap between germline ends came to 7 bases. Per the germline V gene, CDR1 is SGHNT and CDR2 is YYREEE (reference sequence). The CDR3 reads CASSSPREQYF. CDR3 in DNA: TGTGCCAGCAGCTCCCCCCGCGAGCAGTACTTC.

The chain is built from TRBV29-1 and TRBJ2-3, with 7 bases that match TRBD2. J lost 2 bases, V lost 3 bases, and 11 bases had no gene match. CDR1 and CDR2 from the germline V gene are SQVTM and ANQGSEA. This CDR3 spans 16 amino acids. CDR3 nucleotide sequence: TGCAGCGTTGACGGGGAGGCGGGAGTGTACACAGATACGCAGTATTTT. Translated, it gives CSVDGEAGVYTDTQYF.

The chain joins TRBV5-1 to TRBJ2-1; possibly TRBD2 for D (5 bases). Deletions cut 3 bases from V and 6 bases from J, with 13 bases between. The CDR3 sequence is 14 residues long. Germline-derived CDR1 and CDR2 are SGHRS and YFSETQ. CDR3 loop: CASSSPDSTNEQFF. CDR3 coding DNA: TGCGCCAGCAGCTCCCCGGACTCGACCAATGAGCAGTTCTTC.

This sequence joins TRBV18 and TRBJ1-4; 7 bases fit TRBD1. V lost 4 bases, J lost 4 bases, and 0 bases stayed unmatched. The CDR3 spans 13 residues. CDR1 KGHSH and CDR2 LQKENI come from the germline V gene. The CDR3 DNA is TGTGCCAGCTCACGGGACAGTAATGAAAAACTGTTTTTT. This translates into CASSRDSNEKLFF.

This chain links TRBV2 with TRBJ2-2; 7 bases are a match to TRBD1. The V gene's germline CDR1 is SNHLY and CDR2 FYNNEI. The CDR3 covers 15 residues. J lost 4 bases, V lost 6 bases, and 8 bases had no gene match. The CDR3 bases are TGTGCCAGCAGAACAGGGGTGGTGGGCACCGGGGAGCTGTTTTTT. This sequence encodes CASRTGVVGTGELFF.

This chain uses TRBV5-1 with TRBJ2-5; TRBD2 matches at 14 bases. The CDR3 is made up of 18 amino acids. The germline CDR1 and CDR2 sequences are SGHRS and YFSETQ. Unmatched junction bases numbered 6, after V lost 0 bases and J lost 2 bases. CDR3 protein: CASSLGGLAGGVQETQYF. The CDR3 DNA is TGCGCCAGCAGCTTGGGTGGACTAGCGGGAGGTGTTCAAGAGACCCAGTACTTC.

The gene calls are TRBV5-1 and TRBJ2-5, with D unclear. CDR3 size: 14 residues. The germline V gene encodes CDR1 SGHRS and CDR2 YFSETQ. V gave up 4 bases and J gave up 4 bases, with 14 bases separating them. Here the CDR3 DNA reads TGCGCCAGCAGCCCCGGCGGTCCCGGAGAGACCCAGTACTTC. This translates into CASSPGGPGETQYF.

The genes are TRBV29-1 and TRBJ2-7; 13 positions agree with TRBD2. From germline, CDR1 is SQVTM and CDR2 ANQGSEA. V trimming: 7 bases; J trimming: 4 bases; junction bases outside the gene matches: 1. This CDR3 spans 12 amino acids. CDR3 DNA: TGCAGCGGGACTAGCGGGAGTTACGAGCAGTACTTC. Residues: CSGTSGSYEQYF.

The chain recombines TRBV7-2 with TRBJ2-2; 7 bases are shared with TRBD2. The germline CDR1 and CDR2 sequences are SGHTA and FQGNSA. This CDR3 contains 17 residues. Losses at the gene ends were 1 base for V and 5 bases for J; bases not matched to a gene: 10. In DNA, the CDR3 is TGTGCCAGCAGCTTAGGCCAGGGCGGGAGAAGGACCGGGGAGCTGTTTTTT. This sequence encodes CASSLGQGGRRTGELFF.

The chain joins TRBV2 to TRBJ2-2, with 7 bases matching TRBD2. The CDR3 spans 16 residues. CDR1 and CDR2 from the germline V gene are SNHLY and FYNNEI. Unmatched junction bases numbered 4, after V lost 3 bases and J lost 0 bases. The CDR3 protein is CASSDGLAANTGELFF. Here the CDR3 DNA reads TGTGCCAGCAGTGACGGGCTAGCGGCGAACACCGGGGAGCTGTTTTTT.

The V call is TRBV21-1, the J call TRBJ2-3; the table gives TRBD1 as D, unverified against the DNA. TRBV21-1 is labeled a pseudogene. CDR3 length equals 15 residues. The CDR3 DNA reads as TGTGCCAGCAGCAAAGTTTGGGGGCCGGGAGATACGCAGTATTTT. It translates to CASSKVWGPGDTQYF.

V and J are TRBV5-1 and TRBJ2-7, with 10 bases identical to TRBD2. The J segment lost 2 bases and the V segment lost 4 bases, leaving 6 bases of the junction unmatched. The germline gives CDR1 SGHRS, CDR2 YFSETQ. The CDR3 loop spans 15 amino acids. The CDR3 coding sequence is TGCGCCAGCAGCATAGGACTAGCGGTTACCTACGAGCAGTACTTC. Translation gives CASSIGLAVTYEQYF.

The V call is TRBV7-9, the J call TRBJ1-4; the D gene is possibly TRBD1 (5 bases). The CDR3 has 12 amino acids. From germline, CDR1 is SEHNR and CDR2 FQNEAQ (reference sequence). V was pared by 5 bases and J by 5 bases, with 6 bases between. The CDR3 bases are TGTGCCAGCAGCCCAGGGAATGAAAAACTGTTTTTT. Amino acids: CASSPGNEKLFF. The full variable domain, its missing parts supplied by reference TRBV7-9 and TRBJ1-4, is DTGVSQNPRHKITKRGQNVTFRCDPISEHNRLYWYRQTLGQGPEFLTYFQNEAQLEKSRLLSDRFSAERPKGSFSTLEIQRTEQGDSAMYLCASSPGNEKLFFGSGTQLSVL.

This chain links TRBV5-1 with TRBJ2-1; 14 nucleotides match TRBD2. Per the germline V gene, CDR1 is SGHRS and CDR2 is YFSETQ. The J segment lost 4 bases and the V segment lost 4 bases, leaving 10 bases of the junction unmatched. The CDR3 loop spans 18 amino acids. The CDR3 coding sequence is TGCGCCAGCAGCATAGGGACTAGCGGGAGTCAACTATACAATGAGCAGTTCTTC. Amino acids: CASSIGTSGSQLYNEQFF. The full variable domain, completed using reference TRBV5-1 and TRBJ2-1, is KAGVTQTPRYLIKTRGQQVTLSCSPISGHRSVSWYQQTPGQGLQFLFEYFSETQRNKGNFPGRFSGRQFSNSRSEMNVSTLELGDSALYLCASSIGTSGSQLYNEQFFGPGTRLTVL.

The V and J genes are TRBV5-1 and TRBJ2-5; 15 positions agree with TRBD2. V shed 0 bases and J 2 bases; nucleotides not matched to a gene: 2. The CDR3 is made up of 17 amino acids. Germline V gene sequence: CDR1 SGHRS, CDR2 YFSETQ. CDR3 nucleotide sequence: TGCGCCAGCAGCTTGGGGGGACTAGCGGGAGGTCAAGAGACCCAGTACTTC. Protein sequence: CASSLGGLAGGQETQYF.

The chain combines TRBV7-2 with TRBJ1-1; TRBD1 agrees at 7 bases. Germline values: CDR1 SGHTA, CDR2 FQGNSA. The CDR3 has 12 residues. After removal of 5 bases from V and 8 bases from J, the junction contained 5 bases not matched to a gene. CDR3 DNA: TGTGCCAGCAGCATTGACAGGGAGGAAGCTTTCTTT. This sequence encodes CASSIDREEAFF.

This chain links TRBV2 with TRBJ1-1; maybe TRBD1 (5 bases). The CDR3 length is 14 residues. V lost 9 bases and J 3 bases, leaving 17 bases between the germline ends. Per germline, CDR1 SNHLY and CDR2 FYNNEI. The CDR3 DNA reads TGTGCCAGTAAGCTGACAGTAGGGGACACTGAAGCTTTCTTT. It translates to CASKLTVGDTEAFF.

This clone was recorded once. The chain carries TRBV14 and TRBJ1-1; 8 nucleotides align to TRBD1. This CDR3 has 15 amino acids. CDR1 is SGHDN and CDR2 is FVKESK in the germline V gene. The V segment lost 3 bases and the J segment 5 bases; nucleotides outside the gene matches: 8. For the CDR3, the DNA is TGTGCCAGCAGCCATGCACAGGGGGGTTTGACTGAAGCTTTCTTT. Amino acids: CASSHAQGGLTEAFF.

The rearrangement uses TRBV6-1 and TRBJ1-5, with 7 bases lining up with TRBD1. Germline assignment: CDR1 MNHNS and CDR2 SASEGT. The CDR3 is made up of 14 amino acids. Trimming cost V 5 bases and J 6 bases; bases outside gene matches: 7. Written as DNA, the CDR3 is TGTGCCAGCAGTACGGGACAGCTTCGTCAGCCCCAGCATTTT. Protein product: CASSTGQLRQPQHF.

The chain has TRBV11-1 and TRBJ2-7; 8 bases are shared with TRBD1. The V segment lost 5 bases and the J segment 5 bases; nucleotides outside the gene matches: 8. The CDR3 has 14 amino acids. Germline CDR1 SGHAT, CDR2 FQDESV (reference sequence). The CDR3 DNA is TGTGCCAGCAGCCTTTGGACAGGGAGCAACGAGCAGTACTTC. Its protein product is CASSLWTGSNEQYF. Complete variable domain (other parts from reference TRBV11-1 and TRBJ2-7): EAEVAQSPRYKITEKSQAVAFWCDPISGHATLYWYRQILGQGPELLVQFQDESVVDDSQLPKDRFSAERLKGVDSTLKIQPAELGDSAMYLCASSLWTGSNEQYFGPGTRLTVT.

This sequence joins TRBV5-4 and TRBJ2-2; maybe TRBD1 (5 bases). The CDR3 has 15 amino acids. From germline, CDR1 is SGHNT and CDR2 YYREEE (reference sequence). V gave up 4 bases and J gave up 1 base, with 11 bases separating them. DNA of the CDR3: TGTGCCAGCAGCGGACACGTCCTGAACACCGGGGAGCTGTTTTTT. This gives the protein CASSGHVLNTGELFF.

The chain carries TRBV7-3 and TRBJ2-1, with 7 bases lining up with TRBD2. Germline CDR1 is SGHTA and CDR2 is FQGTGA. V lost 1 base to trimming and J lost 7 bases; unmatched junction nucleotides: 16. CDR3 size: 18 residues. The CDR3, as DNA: TGTGCCAGCAGCTTAAGTTTCGGGGAGGGTGGGCCTGGGAATGAGCAGTTCTTC. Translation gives CASSLSFGEGGPGNEQFF.

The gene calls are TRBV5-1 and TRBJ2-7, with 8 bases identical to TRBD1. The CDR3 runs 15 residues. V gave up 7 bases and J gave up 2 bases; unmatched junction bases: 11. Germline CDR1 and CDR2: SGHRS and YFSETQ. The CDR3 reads CASRSPGQATYEQYF. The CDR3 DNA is TGCGCCAGCCGTTCCCCGGGACAGGCGACCTACGAGCAGTACTTC.

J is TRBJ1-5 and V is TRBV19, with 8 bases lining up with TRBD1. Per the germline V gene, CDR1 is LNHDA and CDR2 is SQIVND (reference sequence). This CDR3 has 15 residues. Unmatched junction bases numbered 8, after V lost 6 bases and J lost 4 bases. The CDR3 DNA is TGTGCCAGTAGCACAGACGGGACAGGAAATCAGCCCCAGCATTTT. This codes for CASSTDGTGNQPQHF.

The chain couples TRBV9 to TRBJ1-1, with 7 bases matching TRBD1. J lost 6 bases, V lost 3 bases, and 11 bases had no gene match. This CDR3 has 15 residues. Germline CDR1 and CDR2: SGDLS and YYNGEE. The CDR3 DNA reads TGTGCCAGCAGCGCCCGACAGGGAGGAGTTGCTGAAGCTTTCTTT. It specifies CASSARQGGVAEAFF.

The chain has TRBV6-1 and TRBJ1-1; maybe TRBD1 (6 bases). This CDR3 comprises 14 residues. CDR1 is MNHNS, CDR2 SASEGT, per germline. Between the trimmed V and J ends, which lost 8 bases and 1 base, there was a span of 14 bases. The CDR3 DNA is TGTGCCAGCGGACCCAGACAGGAGAACACTGAAGCTTTCTTT. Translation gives CASGPRQENTEAFF.

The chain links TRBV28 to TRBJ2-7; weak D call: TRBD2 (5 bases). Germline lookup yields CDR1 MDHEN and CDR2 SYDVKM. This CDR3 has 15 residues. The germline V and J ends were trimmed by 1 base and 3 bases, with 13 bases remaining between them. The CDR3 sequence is CASSLLVGVGYEQYF. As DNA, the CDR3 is TGTGCCAGCAGTTTATTAGTGGGAGTCGGCTACGAGCAGTACTTC.

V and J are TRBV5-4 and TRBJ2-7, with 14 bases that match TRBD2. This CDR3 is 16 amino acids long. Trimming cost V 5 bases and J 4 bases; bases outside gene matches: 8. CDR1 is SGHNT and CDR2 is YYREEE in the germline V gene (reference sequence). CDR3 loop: CASSSGTSGSLYEQYF. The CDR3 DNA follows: TGTGCCAGCAGTTCCGGGACTAGCGGGAGTTTATACGAGCAGTACTTC.